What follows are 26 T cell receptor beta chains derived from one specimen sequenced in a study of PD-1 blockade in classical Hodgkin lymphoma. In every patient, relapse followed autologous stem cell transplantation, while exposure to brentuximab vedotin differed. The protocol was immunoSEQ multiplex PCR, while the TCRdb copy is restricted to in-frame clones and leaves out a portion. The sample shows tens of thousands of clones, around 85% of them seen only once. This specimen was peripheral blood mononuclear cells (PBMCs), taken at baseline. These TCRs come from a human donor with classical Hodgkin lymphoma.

The CDR3 coding sequence is TGTGCCAGCATCACAGCGATCTCTGGAAACACCATATATTTT. Amino acids: CASITAISGNTIYF. The rearrangement links TRBV6-1 to TRBJ1-3; D remains ambiguous. The CDR3 spans 14 residues. V was pared by 7 bases and J by 0 bases, with 10 bases between. Germline values: CDR1 MNHNS, CDR2 SASEGT.

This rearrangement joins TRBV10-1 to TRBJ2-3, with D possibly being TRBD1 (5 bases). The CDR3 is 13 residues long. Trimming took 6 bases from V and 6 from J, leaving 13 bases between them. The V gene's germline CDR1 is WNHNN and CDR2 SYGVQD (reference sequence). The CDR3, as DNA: TGCGCCAGCAGAGGGGCCACACTGGATACGCAGTATTTT. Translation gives CASRGATLDTQYF.

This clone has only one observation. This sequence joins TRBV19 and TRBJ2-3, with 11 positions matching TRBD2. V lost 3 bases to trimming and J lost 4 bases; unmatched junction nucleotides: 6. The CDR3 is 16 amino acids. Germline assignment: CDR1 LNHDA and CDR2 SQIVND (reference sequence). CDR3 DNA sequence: TGTGCCAGTAGTATGCGGCTAGCGGGAGGAGCAGATACGCAGTATTTT. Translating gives CASSMRLAGGADTQYF.

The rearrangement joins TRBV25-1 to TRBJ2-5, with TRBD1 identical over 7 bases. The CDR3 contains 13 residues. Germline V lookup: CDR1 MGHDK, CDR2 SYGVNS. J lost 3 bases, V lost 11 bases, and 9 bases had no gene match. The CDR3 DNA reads TGTGCCCTCGGGACAGAGAAAGAAGAGACCCAGTACTTC. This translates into CALGTEKEETQYF.

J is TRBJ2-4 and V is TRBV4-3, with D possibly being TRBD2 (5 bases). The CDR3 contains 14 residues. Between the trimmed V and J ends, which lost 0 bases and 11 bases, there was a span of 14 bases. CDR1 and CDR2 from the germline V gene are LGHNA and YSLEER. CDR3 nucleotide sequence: TGCGCCAGCAGCCAAGATTGGCCGGGGATCGTTCAGTACTTC. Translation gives CASSQDWPGIVQYF.

CDR3 DNA: TGTGCCAGCTCACCATCGACTATCTACAATGAGCAGTTCTTC. Its protein is CASSPSTIYNEQFF. The V call is TRBV18, the J call TRBJ2-1; possible D gene TRBD2, 5 bases. The germline CDR1 and CDR2 sequences are KGHSH and LQKENI. The CDR3 covers 14 residues. Trimming stripped 2 bases from V and 3 bases from J, with 8 bases between.

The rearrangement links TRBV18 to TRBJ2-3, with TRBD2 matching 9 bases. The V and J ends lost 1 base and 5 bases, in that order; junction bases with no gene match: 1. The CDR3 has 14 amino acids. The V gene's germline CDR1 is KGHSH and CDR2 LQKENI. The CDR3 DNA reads TGTGCCAGCTCACCACAACTAGCGGGAGATACGCAGTATTTT. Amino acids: CASSPQLAGDTQYF.

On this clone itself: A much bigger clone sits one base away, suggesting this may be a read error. The CDR3 sequence: CASSFQETQYF. CDR3 nucleotide sequence: TGTGCCAGCAGTTTCCAAGAGACCCAGTACTTC. The gene calls are TRBV2 and TRBJ2-5; D gene ambiguous. Trimming left V 5 bases short and J 1 base short, with 2 bases between. The CDR3 is made up of 11 amino acids. Germline CDR1 reads SNHLY; CDR2 reads FYNNEI.

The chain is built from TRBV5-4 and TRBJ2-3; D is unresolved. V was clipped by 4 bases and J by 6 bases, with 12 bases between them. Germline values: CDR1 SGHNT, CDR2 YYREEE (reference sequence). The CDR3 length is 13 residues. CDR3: CASSLQEADTQYF. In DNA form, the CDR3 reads TGTGCCAGCAGCCTTCAGGAAGCGGATACGCAGTATTTT.

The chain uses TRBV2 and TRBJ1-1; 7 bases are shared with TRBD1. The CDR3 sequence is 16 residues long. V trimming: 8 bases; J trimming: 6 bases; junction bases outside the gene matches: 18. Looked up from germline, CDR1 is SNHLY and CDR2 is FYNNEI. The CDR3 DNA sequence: TGTGCCAGCCTAGACAGGGATTGGGGTTTAGGCGCTGAAGCTTTCTTT. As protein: CASLDRDWGLGAEAFF. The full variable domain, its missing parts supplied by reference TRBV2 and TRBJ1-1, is EPEVTQTPSHQVTQMGQEVILRCVPISNHLYFYWYRQILGQKVEFLVSFYNNEISEKSEIFDDQFSVERPDGSNFTLKIRSTKLEDSAMYFCASLDRDWGLGAEAFFGQGTRLTVV.

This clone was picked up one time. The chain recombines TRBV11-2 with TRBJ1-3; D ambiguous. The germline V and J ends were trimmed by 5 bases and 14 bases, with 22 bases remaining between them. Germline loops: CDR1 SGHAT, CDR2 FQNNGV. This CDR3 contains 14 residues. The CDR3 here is CASSTEYVRRPVYF. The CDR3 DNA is TGTGCCAGCAGCACGGAGTACGTGAGGAGACCCGTATATTTT.

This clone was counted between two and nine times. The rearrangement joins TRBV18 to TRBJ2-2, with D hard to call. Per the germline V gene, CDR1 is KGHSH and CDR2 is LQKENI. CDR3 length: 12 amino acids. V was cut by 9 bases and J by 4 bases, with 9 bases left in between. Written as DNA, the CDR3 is TGTGCCAGTGAGAAGGTCACCGGGGAGCTGTTTTTT. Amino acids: CASEKVTGELFF.

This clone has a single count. This chain's CDR3 is CASSLASGTGTSGGNEQFF. CDR3 nucleotides: TGCGCCAGCAGCTTGGCCTCTGGTACAGGGACTAGCGGGGGGAATGAGCAGTTCTTC. The chain recombines TRBV5-1 with TRBJ2-1; 15 bases align to TRBD2. CDR1 is SGHRS, CDR2 YFSETQ, per germline. J was trimmed by 7 bases and V by 0 bases; bases with no gene match: 11. The CDR3 loop spans 19 amino acids.

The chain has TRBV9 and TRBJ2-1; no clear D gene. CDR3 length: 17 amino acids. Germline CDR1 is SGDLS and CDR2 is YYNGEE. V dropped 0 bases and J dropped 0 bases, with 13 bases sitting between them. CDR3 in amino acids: CASSVGTEWGSYNEQFF. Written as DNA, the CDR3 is TGTGCCAGCAGCGTAGGGACGGAGTGGGGCTCCTACAATGAGCAGTTCTTC.

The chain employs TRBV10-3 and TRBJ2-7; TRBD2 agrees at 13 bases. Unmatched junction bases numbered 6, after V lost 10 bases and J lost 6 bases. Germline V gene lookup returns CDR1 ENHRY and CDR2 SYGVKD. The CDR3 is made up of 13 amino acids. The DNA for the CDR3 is TGTGCCACCTTACTAGCGGGAGGGGGCGAGCAGTACTTC. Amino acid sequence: CATLLAGGGEQYF.

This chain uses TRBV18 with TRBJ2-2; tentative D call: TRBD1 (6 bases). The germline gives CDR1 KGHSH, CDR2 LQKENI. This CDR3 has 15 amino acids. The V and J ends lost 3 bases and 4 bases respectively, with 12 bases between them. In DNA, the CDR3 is TGTGCCAGCTCACCTATGACAGGTCCCACCGGGGAGCTGTTTTTT. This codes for CASSPMTGPTGELFF.

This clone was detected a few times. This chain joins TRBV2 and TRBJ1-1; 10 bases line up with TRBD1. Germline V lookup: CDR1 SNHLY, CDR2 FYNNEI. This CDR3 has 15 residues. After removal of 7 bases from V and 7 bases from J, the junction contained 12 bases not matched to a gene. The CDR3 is CASKAGTGDFFEAFF. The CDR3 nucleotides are TGTGCCAGCAAAGCCGGGACAGGGGATTTTTTTGAAGCTTTCTTT.

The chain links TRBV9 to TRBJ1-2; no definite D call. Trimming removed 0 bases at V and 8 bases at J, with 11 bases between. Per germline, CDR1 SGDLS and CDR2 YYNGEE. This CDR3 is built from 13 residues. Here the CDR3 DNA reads TGTGCCAGCAGCGTAGCGGGAGGACGCGGCTACACCTTC. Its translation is CASSVAGGRGYTF.

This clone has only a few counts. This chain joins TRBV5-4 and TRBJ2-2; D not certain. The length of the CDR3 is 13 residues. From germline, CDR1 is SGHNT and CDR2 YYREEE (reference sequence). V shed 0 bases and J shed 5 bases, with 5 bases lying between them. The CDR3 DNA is TGTGCCAGCAGCTTGGCGATTACCGGGGAGCTGTTTTTT. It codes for CASSLAITGELFF.

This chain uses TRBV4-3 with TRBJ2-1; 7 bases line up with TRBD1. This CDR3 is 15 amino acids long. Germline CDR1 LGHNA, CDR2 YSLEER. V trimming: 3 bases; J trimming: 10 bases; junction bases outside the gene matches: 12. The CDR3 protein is CASSHQPDRVREQFF. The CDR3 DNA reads TGCGCCAGCAGCCACCAACCTGACAGGGTAAGGGAGCAGTTCTTC.

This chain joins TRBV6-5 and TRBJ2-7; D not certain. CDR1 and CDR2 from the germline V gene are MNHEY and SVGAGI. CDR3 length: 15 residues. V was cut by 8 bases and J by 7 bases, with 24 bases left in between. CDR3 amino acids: CASVPEPVVSVEQYF. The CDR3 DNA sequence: TGTGCCAGCGTTCCAGAACCAGTTGTAAGTGTGGAGCAGTACTTC.

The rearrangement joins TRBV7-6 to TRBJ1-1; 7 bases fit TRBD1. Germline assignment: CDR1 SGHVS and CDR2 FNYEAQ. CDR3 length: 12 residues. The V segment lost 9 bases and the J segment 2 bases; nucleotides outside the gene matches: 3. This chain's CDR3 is CASRDSNTEAFF. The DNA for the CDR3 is TGTGCCAGTCGGGACAGCAACACTGAAGCTTTCTTT.

The CDR3 coding sequence is TGCGCCAGCAGCTTGGCTAGCGGGAGTGAGACCCAGTACTTC. Amino acids: CASSLASGSETQYF. The chain employs TRBV5-1 and TRBJ2-5; 10 positions agree with TRBD2. Trimming at V came to 0 bases and at J to 5 bases, leaving 1 base not matched to a gene. Looked up from germline, CDR1 is SGHRS and CDR2 is YFSETQ. The CDR3 spans 14 residues.

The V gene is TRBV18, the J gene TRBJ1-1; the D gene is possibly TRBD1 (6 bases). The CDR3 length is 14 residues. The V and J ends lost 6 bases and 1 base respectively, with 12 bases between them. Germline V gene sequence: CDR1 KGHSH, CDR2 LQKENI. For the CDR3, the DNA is TGTGCCAGCTCCCTCAGGGGAAAGAACACTGAAGCTTTCTTT. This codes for CASSLRGKNTEAFF.

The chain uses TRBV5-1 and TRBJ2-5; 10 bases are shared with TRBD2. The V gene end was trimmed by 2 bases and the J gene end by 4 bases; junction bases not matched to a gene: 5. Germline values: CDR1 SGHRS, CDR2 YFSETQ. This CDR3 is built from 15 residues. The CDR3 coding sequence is TGCGCCAGCAGCTTTTCTAGCGGGAGTGGAGAGACCCAGTACTTC. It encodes CASSFSSGSGETQYF. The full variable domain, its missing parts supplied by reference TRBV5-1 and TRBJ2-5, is KAGVTQTPRYLIKTRGQQVTLSCSPISGHRSVSWYQQTPGQGLQFLFEYFSETQRNKGNFPGRFSGRQFSNSRSEMNVSTLELGDSALYLCASSFSSGSGETQYFGPGTRLLVL.

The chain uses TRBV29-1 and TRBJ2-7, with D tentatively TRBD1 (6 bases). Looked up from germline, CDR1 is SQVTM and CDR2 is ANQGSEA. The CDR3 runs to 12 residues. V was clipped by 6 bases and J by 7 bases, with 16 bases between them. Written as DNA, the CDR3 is TGCAGCGTATTGGGACAAGCTACGGAGCAGTACTTC. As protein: CSVLGQATEQYF.